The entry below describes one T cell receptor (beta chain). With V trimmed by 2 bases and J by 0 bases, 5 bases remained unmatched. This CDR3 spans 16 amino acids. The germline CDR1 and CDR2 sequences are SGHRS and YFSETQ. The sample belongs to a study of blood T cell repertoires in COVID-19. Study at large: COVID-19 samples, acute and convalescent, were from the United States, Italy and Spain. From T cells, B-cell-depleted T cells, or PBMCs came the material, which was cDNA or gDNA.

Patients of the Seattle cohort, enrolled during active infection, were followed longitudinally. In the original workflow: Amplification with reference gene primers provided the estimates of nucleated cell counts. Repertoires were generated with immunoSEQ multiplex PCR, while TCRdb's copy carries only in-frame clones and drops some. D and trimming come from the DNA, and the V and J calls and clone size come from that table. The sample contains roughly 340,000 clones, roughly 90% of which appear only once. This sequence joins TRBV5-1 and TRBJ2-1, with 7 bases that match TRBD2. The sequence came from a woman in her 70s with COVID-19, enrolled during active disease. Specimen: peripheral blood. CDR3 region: CASSFAGVTSYNEQFF. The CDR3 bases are TGCGCCAGCAGCTTCGCGGGGGTTACCTCCTACAATGAGCAGTTCTTC.